This TCR beta chain was retrieved from a study of blood T cells in healthy people across ages (dated by TCRdb to between 2015 and 2017). The study in broad terms: In model experiments, template switching captured roughly one uniquely barcoded TCR beta cDNA molecule for every two T cells. The donors were split into four age groups: young (average around 16 years), middle-aged (roughly 39), aged (approximately 60) and long-lived (roughly 86). To avoid experimental bias, donors of different ages were distributed randomly across sequencing lanes. The study measured age-related changes in TCR beta repertoire diversity using deep sequencing normalized with unique cDNA molecular identifiers. Two additional independent replicas of 1 million unique cDNA reads from the same blood draw were analyzed for two donors (one aged 18 to 29 and one aged 80 or older). The paper as a whole reports these results and caveats: Since profiling was done on bulk unsorted PBMCs, naive and antigen-experienced compartments could not be conclusively compared. As age increased, observed TCR beta diversity per million T cells dropped in a roughly linear way, and a significant reduction was already evident by age 40. Because donor CMV infection status was unknown, age-related changes in expanded clonotypes were potentially confounded. Estimates of total diversity from one million sequenced T cells were regarded as lower bounds and underestimates. The percentage of naive T cells measured by flow cytometry correlated strongly with observed TCR beta diversity. The long-lived group showed more naive CD4+ T cells, fewer expanded clones and increased TCR diversity than the aged group, suggesting age selection.

Based on the germline V gene, the CDR1 and CDR2 sequences are SGHRS and YFSETQ. V lost 4 bases and J lost 7 bases; the stretch between them is 15 bases long. CDR3 length: 15 amino acids, cysteine to phenylalanine. Of the read, only the CDR3 DNA is kept; its 45 bases are in frame from base 1. As regards this clonotype: It lacks a known antigen. No base quality information exists; no much larger clone differs at one position.

Library method: 5' RACE. The reads were generated on an Illumina HiSeq 2500. A second about 7 to 11 cycle PCR used a sample-barcoded 5' primer and a J-beta primer mix. Each TCR beta cDNA molecule received a unique molecular identifier from a template-switch 5' adaptor carrying 12 random nucleotides. Each sample yielded at least 3 million CDR3-containing paired-end reads. The Mint cDNA synthesis kit, primed by a TRBC-specific oligonucleotide, was used to synthesize first-strand cDNA from all RNA. Following uracil-DNA glycosylase treatment, all cDNA underwent a first 18-cycle PCR with the universal primers M1SS and BC2_uni_R. On the study's bioinformatics: Each sample was normalized by randomly selecting 1 million high-quality reads, each carrying a distinct molecular identifier. Reads sharing molecular identifiers were discarded rather than binned into consensus sequences. MiTCR, run with a Q25 quality threshold and the strictest error-elimination algorithm, handled CDR3 identification, clonotype clustering and error correction. A nonparametric unseen species model with Euler transformation was used to estimate lower-bound total TCR beta diversity. TCRdb trimmed public reads at Q25 via fastp, called clones via MiXCR and kept in-frame beta chains. Here each entry gathers all rows of one CDR3 protein and keeps the most common genes and DNA. These V and J calls are TCRdb output, not the study's own analysis. Here the sample has hundreds of thousands of distinct CDR3 sequences; 35% to 40% occur a single time. 10% to 15% of the sample is taken by the ten largest.

Donors were roughly 40 systemically healthy Caucasian individuals from Russia aged roughly 6 to 90 years. Each donor gave about 9.8 milliliters of peripheral blood, drawn into EDTA-treated Vacutainer tubes. Ficoll-Paque density-gradient centrifugation was used to isolate PBMCs, with at least 7 million obtained per sample. Trizol reagent was used to extract total RNA from PBMCs, with at least 6 micrograms per sample. For every donor, flow cytometry on a PBMC aliquot measured the percentage of naive CD45RAhigh/CD27high T cells. The specimen was blood. The source of this sequence is a young man in good health. Recombination joined TRBV5-1 with TRBJ1-6, with no confidently assigned D gene. The CDR3 protein sequence reads: CASSPYSSSNSPLHF. The nucleotide sequence is TGCGCCAGCAGCCCATACAGTTCTTCGAATTCACCCCTCCACTTT.